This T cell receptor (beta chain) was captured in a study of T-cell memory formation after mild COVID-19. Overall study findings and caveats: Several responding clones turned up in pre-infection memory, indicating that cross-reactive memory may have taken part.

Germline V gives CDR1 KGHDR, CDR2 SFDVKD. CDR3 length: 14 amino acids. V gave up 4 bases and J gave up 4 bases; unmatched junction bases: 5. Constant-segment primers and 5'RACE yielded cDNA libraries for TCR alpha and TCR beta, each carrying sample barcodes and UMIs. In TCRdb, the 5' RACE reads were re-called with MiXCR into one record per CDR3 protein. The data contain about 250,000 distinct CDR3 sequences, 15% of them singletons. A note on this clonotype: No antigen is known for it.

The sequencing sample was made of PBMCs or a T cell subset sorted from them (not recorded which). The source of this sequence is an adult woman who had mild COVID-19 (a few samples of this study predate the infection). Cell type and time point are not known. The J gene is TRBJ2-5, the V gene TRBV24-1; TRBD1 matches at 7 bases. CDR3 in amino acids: CATSDRTGPETQYF. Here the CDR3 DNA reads TGTGCCACCAGTGACCGGACAGGACCAGAGACCCAGTACTTC.